This record looks at one T cell receptor (beta chain) sequence and its context. The sample holds a few counts of this clonotype. Its cognate antigen has yet to be identified. The record has no base qualities; no much larger clone is one base away. Sequencing was performed on an Illumina NovaSeq 6000. Using 5'RACE with constant-segment primers, TCRalpha and TCRbeta cDNA libraries were constructed, with sample barcodes and unique molecular identifiers added in the process. RNA was extracted from every sample with Trizol reagent. Library amplification was performed in two PCR steps, and a second sample barcode and Illumina TruSeq adapters were introduced in the second step. Libraries were sequenced on an Illumina NovaSeq with 2 x 150 bp paired-end reads. Turning to the authors' computational methods: Reads were demultiplexed and collapsed into UMI-guided consensus sequences with migec v1.2.7. Using mixcr v2.1.11, the UMI consensuses were aligned to TRA and TRB V and J templates and assembled into clonotypes. A clonotype was counted as expanded or contracted only if both edgeR and NoisET called the change significant, with noise models trained on biological replicates. For edgeR calls, a false discovery rate-adjusted p below 0.01 and a log2 fold-change threshold of 1 were applied. As an exploratory analysis of dynamics, PCA with hierarchical clustering was applied to max-normalized trajectories of the 1000 most abundant clonotypes. Each responding clone was given a CD4 or CD8 phenotype based on the CD4+ and CD8+ repertoires, which had been sequenced separately. TCRdb itself trimmed the public reads at Q25 with fastp, ran MiXCR and retained productive beta chains. CDR3 protein duplicates are merged, each entry listing the most common genes and DNA. These V and J calls derive from TCRdb rather than the authors' analysis. The sample table shows hundreds of thousands of distinct CDR3 sequences, and 13% to 15% are seen once. Of the sample, around a fifth is held by the ten largest clones.

PBMCs were isolated by Ficoll-Paque density gradient centrifugation. These data come from a study of T-cell memory formation after mild COVID-19 (dated by TCRdb to the early 2020s). Looking at the study overall: Most TCR sequence clusters were specific to one of the two donors. Longitudinal TCRalpha and TCRbeta repertoire sequencing tracked T-cell clones expanding and contracting after mild COVID-19 in two donors. The cohort comprised two young, previously healthy adult volunteers, one female and one male. Results the study describes overall, beyond this receptor: Balanced CD4/CD8 phenotypes were observed for clones contracting from day 15 to 85, whereas a bias towards CD4+ was observed for a second wave of clones expanding from day 15 to 37. Some responding clones were detected in pre-infection memory, suggesting pre-existing cross-reactive memory T cells joined the SARS-CoV-2 response. The second-wave clones that peaked on day 37 were not confirmed to be SARS-CoV-2 specific. The study covered only a couple of mild cases, and larger cohorts including severe cases with pre-infection samples were considered necessary. Contracting CD4+ clones turned up mainly in the CM and EM memory subsets, whereas EMRA was where CD8+ clones were enriched.

This sequence was found in a man aged 18 to 35 who had mild COVID-19 (a few samples of this study predate the infection). The sample titles of this study are shuffled in the database, so cell type and time point are left out; the donor was told from shared clones. Material: PBMCs or a T cell subset sorted from them (not recorded which).

The DNA sequence is as follows: TGTGCCACCAGTGACTGGACAGGGGGAGAGACCCAGTACTTC. This is translated as CATSDWTGGETQYF. The sequence links TRBV24-1 to TRBJ2-5; TRBD1 aligns with 10 central bases. The germline V gene encodes CDR1 KGHDR and CDR2 SFDVKD. V is trimmed back by 4 bases and J by 4 bases, and the junction contains 2 bases that no gene match accounts for. The CDR3 measures 14 amino acids from cysteine to phenylalanine. The DNA shown is the 42-base CDR3, in frame from base 1.